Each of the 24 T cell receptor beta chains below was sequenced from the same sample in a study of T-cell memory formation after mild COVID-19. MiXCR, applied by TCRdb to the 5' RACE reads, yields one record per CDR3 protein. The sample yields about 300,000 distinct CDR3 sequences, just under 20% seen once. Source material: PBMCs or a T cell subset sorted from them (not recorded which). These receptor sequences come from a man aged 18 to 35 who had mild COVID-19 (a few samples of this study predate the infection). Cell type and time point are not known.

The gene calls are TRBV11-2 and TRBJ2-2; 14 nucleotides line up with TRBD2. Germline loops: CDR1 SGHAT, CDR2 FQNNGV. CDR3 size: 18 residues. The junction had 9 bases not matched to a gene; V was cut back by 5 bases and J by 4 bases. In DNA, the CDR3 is TGTGCCAGCAGCCCCCGACTAGCGGGGGGGAAAAGCACCGGGGAGCTGTTTTTT. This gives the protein CASSPRLAGGKSTGELFF. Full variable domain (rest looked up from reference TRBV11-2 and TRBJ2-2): EAGVAQSPRYKIIEKRQSVAFWCNPISGHATLYWYQQILGQGPKLLIQFQNNGVVDDSQLPKDRFSAERLKGVDSTLKIQPAKLEDSAVYLCASSPRLAGGKSTGELFFGEGSRLTVL.

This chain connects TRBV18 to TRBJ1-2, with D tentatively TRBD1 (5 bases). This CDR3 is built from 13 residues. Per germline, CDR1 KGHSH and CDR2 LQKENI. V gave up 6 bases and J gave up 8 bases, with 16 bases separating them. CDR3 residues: CASSRAGEGGYTF. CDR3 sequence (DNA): TGTGCCAGCTCGAGAGCGGGGGAAGGCGGCTACACCTTC. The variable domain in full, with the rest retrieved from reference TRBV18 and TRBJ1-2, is NAGVMQNPRHLVRRRGQEARLRCSPMKGHSHVYWYRQLPEEGLKFMVYLQKENIIDESGMPKERFSAEFPKEGPSILRIQQVVRGDSAAYFCASSRAGEGGYTFGSGTRLTVV.

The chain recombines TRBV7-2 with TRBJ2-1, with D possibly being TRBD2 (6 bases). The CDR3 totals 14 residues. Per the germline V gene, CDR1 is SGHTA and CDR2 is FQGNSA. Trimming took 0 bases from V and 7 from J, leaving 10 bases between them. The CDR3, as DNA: TGTGCCAGCAGCTTAGCGTACGCGGGGAATGAGCAGTTCTTC. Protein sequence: CASSLAYAGNEQFF.

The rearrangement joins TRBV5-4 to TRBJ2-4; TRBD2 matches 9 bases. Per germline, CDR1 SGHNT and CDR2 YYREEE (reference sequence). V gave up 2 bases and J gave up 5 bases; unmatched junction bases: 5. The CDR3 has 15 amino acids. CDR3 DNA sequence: TGTGCCAGCAGCTTCGGCGGGGGGGCCGAAAACATTCAGTACTTC. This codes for CASSFGGGAENIQYF.

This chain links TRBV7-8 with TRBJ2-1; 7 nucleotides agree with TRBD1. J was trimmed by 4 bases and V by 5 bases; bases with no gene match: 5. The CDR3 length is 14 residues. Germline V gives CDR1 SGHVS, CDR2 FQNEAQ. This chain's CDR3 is CASSLRDRYNEQFF. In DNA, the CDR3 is TGTGCCAGCAGCCTCCGGGACAGATACAATGAGCAGTTCTTC.

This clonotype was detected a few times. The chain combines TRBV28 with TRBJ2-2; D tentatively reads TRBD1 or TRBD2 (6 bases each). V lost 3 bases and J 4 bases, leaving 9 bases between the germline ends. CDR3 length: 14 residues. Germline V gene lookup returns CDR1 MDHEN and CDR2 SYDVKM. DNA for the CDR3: TGTGCCAGCAGTTTCCGGGGGCTCACCGGGGAGCTGTTTTTT. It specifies CASSFRGLTGELFF.

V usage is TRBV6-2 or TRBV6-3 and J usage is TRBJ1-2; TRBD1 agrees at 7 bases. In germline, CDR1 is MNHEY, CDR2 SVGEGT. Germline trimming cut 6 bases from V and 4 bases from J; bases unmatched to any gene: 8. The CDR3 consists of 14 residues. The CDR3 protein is CASSMTGNSYGYTF. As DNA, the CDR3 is TGTGCCAGCAGCATGACAGGGAACTCCTATGGCTACACCTTC.

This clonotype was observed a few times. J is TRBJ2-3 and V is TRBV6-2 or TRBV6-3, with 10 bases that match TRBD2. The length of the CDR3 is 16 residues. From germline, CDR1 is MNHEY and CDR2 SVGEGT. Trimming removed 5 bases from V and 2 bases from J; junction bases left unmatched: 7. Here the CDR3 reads CASSSLAGAVTDTQYF. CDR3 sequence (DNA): TGTGCCAGCAGTAGCCTAGCGGGGGCCGTCACAGATACGCAGTATTTT.

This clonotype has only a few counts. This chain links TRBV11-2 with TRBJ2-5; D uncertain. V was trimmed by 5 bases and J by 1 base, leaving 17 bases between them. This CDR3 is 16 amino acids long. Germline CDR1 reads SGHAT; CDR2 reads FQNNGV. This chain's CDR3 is CASSRSMARVQETQYF. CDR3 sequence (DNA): TGTGCCAGCAGCCGTAGCATGGCCCGGGTCCAAGAGACCCAGTACTTC.

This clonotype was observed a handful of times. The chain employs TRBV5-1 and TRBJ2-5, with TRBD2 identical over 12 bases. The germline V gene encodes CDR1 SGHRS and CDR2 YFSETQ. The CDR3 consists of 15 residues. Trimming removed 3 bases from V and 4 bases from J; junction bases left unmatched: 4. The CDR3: CASSSGTSGLETQYF. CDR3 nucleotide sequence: TGCGCCAGCAGCTCCGGGACTAGCGGGTTAGAGACCCAGTACTTC. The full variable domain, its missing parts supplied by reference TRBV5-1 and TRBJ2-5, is KAGVTQTPRYLIKTRGQQVTLSCSPISGHRSVSWYQQTPGQGLQFLFEYFSETQRNKGNFPGRFSGRQFSNSRSEMNVSTLELGDSALYLCASSSGTSGLETQYFGPGTRLLVL.

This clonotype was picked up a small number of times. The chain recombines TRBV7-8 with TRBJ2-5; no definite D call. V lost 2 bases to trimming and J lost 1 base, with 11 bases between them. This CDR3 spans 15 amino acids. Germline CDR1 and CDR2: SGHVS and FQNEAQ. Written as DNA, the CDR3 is TGTGCCAGCAGCTTAAATGCGGCAGTCCAAGAGACCCAGTACTTC. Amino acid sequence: CASSLNAAVQETQYF.

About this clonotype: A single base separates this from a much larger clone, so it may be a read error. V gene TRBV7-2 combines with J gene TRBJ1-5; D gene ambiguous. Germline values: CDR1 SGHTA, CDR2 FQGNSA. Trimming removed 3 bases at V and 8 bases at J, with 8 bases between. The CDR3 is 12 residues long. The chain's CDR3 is CASSFSGKPQHF. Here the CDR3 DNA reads TGTGCCAGCAGCTTCAGCGGTAAGCCCCAGCATTTT.

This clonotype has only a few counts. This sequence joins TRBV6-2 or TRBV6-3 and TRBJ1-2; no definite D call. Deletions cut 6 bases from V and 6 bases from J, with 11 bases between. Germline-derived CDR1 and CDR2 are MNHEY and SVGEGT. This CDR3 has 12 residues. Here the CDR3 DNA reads TGTGCCAGCAGCCCCTACCGGAATGGCTACACCTTC. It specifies CASSPYRNGYTF.

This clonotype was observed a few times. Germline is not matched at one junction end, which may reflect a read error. CDR3 sequence (DNA): TGTGCCAGCAGTTCCCCAGGTTTTGGAGACACCATATATTTT. It codes for CASSSPGFGDTIYF. The chain links TRBV6-6 to TRBJ1-3; D is unclear. Germline V gene data show CDR1 as MNHNY and CDR2 as SVGAGI (reference sequence). This CDR3 has 14 residues.

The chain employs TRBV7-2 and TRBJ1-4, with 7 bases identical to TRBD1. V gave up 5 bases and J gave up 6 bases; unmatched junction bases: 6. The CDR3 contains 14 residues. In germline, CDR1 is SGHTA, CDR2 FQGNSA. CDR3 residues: CASSPRGFDEKLFF. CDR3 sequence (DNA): TGTGCCAGCAGCCCCAGGGGGTTCGATGAAAAACTGTTTTTT.

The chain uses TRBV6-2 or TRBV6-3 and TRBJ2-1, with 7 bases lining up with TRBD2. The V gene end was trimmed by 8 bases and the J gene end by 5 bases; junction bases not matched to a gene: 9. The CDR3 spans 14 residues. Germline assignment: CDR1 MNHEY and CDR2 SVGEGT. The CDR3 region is CASLSAGENNEQFF. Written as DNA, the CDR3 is TGTGCCAGCCTCTCGGCGGGGGAAAACAATGAGCAGTTCTTC.

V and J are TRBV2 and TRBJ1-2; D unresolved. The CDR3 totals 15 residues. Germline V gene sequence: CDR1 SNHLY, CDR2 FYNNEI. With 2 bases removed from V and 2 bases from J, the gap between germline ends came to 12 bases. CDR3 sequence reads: CASSELVAENYGYTF. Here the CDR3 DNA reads TGTGCCAGCAGTGAATTGGTAGCGGAAAACTATGGCTACACCTTC.

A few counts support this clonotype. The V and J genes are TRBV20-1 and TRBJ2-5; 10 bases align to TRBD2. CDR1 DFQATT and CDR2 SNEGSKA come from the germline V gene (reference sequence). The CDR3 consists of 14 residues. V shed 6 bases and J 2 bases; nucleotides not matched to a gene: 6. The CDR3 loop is CSAGIAGGQETQYF. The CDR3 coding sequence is TGCAGTGCGGGGATAGCGGGGGGACAAGAGACCCAGTACTTC.

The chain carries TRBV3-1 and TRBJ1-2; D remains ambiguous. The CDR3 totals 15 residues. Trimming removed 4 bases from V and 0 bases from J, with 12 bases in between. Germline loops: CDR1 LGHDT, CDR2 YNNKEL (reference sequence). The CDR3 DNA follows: TGTGCCAGCAGCCGTCGACGCCTAACTAACTATGGCTACACCTTC. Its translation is CASSRRRLTNYGYTF. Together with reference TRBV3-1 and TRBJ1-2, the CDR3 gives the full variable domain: DTAVSQTPKYLVTQMGNDKSIKCEQNLGHDTMYWYKQDSKKFLKIMFSYNNKELIINETVPNRFSPKSPDKAHLNLHINSLELGDSAVYFCASSRRRLTNYGYTFGSGTRLTVV.

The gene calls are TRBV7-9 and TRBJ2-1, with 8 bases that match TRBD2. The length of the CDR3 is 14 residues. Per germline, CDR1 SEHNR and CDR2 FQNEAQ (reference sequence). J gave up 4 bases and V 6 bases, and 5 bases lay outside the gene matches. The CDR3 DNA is TGTGCCAGCAGTCTGGCTAGCGGGTACAATGAGCAGTTCTTC. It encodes CASSLASGYNEQFF. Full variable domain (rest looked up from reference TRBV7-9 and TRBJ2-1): DTGVSQNPRHKITKRGQNVTFRCDPISEHNRLYWYRQTLGQGPEFLTYFQNEAQLEKSRLLSDRFSAERPKGSFSTLEIQRTEQGDSAMYLCASSLASGYNEQFFGPGTRLTVL.

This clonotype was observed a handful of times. The CDR3 nucleotides read TGCGCCAGCAGGCGCCAGGGGGCAGGGAACACCGGGGAGCTGTTTTTT. Protein sequence: CASRRQGAGNTGELFF. The gene calls are TRBV4-3 and TRBJ2-2; the match to TRBD1 covers 8 bases. This CDR3 has 16 residues. CDR1 is LGHNA, CDR2 YSLEER, per germline. Unmatched junction bases numbered 7, after V lost 6 bases and J lost 1 base.

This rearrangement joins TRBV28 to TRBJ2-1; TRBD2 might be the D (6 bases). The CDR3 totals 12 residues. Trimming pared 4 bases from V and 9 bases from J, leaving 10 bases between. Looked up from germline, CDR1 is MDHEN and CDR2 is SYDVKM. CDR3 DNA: TGTGCCAGCAGTTCGGGACTGGGTGAGCAGTTCTTC. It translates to CASSSGLGEQFF.

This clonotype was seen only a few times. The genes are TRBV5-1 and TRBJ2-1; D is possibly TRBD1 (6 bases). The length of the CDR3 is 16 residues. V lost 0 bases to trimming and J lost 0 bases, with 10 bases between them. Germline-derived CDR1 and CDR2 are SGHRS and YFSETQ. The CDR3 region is CASSLETGSSYNEQFF. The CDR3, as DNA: TGCGCCAGCAGCTTGGAAACAGGGAGCTCCTACAATGAGCAGTTCTTC.

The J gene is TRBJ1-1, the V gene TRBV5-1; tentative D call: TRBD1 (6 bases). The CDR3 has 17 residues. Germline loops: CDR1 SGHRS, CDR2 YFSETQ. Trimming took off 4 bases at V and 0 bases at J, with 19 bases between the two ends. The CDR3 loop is CASSPDGTHTLNTEAFF. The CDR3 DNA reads TGCGCCAGCAGCCCGGATGGGACACACACTTTGAACACTGAAGCTTTCTTT. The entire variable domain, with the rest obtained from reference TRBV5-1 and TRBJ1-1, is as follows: KAGVTQTPRYLIKTRGQQVTLSCSPISGHRSVSWYQQTPGQGLQFLFEYFSETQRNKGNFPGRFSGRQFSNSRSEMNVSTLELGDSALYLCASSPDGTHTLNTEAFFGQGTRLTVV.